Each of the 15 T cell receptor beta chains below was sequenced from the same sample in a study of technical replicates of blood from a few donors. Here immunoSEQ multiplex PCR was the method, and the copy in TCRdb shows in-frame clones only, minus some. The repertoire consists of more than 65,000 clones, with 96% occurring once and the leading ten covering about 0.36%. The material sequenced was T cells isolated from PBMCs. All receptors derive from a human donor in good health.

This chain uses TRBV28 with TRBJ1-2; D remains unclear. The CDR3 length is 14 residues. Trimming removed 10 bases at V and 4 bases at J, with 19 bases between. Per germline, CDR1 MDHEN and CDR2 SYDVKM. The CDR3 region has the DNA TGTGCCATTGGAGCGATTCCGGTCAGCTATGGCTACACCTTC. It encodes CAIGAIPVSYGYTF.

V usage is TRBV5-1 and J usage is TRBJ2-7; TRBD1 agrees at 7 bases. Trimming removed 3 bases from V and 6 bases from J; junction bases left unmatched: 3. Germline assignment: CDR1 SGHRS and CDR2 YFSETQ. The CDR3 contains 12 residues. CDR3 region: CASSSGDSEQYF. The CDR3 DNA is TGCGCCAGCAGCTCTGGGGACAGCGAGCAGTACTTC.

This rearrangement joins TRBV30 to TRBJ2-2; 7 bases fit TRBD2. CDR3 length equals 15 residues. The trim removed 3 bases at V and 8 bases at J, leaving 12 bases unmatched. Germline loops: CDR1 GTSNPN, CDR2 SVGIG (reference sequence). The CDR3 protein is CAWRRGTTGSGELFF. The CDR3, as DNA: TGTGCCTGGAGGCGGGGGACTACGGGATCGGGGGAGCTGTTTTTT.

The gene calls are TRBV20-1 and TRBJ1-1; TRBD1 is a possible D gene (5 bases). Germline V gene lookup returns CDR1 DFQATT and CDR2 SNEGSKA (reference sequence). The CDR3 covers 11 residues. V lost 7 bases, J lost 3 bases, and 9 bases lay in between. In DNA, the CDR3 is TGCAGTGTTAAGGGGCACACTGAAGCTTTCTTT. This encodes CSVKGHTEAFF.

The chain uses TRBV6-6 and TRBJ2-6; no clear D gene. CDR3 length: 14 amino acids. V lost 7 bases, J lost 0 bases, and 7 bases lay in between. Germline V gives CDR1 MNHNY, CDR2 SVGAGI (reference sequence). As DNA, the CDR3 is TGTGCCAGCAATCCCAGCTCTGGGGCCAACGTCCTGACTTTC. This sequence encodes CASNPSSGANVLTF.

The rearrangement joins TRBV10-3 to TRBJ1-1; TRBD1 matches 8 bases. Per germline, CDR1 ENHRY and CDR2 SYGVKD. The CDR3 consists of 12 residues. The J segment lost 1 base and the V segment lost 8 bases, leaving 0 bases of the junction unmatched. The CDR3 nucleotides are TGTGCCATCGACAGGGGGAACACTGAAGCTTTCTTT. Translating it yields CAIDRGNTEAFF.

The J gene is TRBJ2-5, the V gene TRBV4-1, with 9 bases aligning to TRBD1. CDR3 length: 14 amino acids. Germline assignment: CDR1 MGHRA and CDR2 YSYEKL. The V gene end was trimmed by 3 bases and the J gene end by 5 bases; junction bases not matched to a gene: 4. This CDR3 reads CASSQWDRAETQYF. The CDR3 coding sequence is TGCGCCAGCAGCCAGTGGGACAGGGCTGAGACCCAGTACTTC.

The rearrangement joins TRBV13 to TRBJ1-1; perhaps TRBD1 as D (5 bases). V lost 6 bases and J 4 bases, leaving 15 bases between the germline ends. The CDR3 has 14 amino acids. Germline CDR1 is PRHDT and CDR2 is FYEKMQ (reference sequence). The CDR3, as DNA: TGTGCCAGCAGTCCTTCCGACAGCCCCACTGAAGCTTTCTTT. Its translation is CASSPSDSPTEAFF.

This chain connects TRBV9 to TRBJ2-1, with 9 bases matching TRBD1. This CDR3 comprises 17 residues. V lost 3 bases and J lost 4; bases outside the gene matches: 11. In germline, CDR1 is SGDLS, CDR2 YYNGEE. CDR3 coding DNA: TGTGCCAGCAGCGCAAAACCCGCCGGGACAGGGTACAATGAGCAGTTCTTC. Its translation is CASSAKPAGTGYNEQFF.

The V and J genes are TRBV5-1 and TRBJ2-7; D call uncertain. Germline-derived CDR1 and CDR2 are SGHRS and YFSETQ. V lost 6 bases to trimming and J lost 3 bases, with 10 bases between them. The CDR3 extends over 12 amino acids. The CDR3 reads CASKGQVYEQYF. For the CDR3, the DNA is TGCGCCAGCAAAGGCCAGGTCTACGAGCAGTACTTC.

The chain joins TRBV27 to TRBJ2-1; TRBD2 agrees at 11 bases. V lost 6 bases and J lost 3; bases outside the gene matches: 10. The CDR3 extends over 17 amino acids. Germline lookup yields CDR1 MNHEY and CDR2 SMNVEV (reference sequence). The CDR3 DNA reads TGTGCCAGCAGCCCTGAGGCTAGCGGGAGGCGCTACAATGAGCAGTTCTTC. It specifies CASSPEASGRRYNEQFF.

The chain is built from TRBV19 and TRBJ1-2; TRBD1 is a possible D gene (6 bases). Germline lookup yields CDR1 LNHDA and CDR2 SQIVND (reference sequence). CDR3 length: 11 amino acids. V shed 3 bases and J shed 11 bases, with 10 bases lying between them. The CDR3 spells CASSMGAQYTF. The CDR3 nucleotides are TGTGCCAGTAGTATGGGGGCCCAGTACACCTTC.

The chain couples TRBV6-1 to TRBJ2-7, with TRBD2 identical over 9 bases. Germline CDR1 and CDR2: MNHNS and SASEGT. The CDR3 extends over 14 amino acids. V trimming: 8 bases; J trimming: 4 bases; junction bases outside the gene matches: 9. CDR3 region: CASFSGRSVYEQYF. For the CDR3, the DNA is TGTGCCAGCTTCAGCGGGAGGTCCGTATACGAGCAGTACTTC.

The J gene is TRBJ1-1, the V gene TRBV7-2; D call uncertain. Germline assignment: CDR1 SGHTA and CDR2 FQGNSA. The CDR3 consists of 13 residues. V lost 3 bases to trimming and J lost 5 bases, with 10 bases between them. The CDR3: CASSFTGGTEAFF. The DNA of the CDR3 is TGTGCCAGCAGCTTCACCGGTGGTACTGAAGCTTTCTTT.

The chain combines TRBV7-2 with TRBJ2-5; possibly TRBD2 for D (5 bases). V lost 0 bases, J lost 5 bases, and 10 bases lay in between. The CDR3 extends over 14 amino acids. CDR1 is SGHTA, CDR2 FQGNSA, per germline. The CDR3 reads CASSLAGGYETQYF. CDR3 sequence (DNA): TGTGCCAGCAGCTTAGCAGGCGGGTACGAGACCCAGTACTTC.